The rows below give T cell receptor beta chains drawn from one sample of a study of blood T cell repertoires in COVID-19. Method: immunoSEQ multiplex PCR; TCRdb's copy keeps in-frame clones and lacks some. The sample shows 150,000 to 200,000 clones, approximately 80% of them seen only once. Sequenced material: PBMCs or T cells enriched from blood (not recorded which). The receptors stem from a man aged 35 to 55 who had recovered from COVID-19. Each CDR3 is given with its conserved first and last residue. Fields, in order: V gene, CDR3 length, J gene, clone size, D gene, CDR3 protein, CDR3 DNA. A D gene is named only where the DNA matches it firmly. Where a row states a size, it is once, few, many or the class of an expanded clone; other rows omit it.

TRBV6-1	19	TRBJ2-1	NA	TRBD2	CASSVTKTSGGPQDNEQFF	TGTGCCAGCAGTGTTACCAAGACTAGCGGGGGGCCCCAGGACAATGAGCAGTTCTTC
TRBV19	13	TRBJ1-1	NA	TRBD1	CASRTGENTEAFF	TGTGCCAGCCGAACAGGGGAGAACACTGAAGCTTTCTTT
TRBV27	13	TRBJ1-5	NA	NA	CASSLGQLGAQHF	TGTGCCAGCAGTTTGGGTCAGCTCGGGGCCCAGCATTTT
TRBV6-6	12	TRBJ1-5	NA	NA	CASRGTNQPQHF	TGTGCCAGCCGTGGTACAAATCAGCCCCAGCATTTT
TRBV4-2	15	TRBJ1-1	once	TRBD1	CASSQVQGGNTEAFF	TGTGCCAGCAGCCAAGTGCAGGGGGGGAACACTGAAGCTTTCTTT
TRBV5-1	14	TRBJ1-2	NA	TRBD1	CASSLAGQGDGYTF	TGCGCCAGCAGCTTGGCCGGACAGGGTGATGGCTACACCTTC
TRBV2	15	TRBJ1-5	NA	NA	CASSEEQGAGQPQHF	TGTGCCAGCAGTGAAGAGCAGGGTGCAGGTCAGCCCCAGCATTTT
TRBV2	11	TRBJ2-1	NA	NA	CASTTSREQFF	TGTGCCAGTACGACTAGTCGAGAGCAGTTCTTC
TRBV30	13	TRBJ1-6	NA	NA	CAWSGGNNSPLHF	TGTGCCTGGAGCGGGGGGAATAATTCACCCCTCCACTTT
TRBV6-5	15	TRBJ2-2	once	TRBD2	CATMGLAGATGELFF	TGTGCCACCATGGGACTAGCGGGGGCCACCGGGGAGCTGTTTTTT
TRBV9	14	TRBJ1-2	few	NA	CASSARNINYGYTF	TGTGCCAGCAGCGCTAGGAATATTAACTATGGCTACACCTTC
TRBV24-1	13	TRBJ1-2	NA	TRBD1	CATRSDRDHGYTF	TGTGCCACCAGATCCGACAGGGACCATGGCTACACCTTC
TRBV19	19	TRBJ1-5	NA	NA	CASSISTRRSQGSNQPQHF	TGTGCCAGTAGTATTTCTACCCGGCGATCGCAGGGCAGCAATCAGCCCCAGCATTTT
TRBV10-3	17	TRBJ2-2	NA	TRBD2	CAISELTSGINTGELFF	TGTGCCATCAGTGAGCTAACTAGCGGGATTAACACCGGGGAGCTGTTTTTT
TRBV9	16	TRBJ2-1	NA	NA	CASSVALPGSYNEQFF	TGTGCCAGCAGCGTAGCTTTACCAGGCTCCTACAATGAGCAGTTCTTC
TRBV19	15	TRBJ1-2	few	TRBD1	CASSGTDRGSYGYTF	TGTGCCAGTAGTGGAACGGACAGGGGCTCGTATGGCTACACCTTC
TRBV12-5	15	TRBJ1-1	NA	TRBD1	CASGPWIPQGGRAFF	TGTGCTAGTGGTCCCTGGATTCCACAGGGGGGGAGGGCTTTCTTT
TRBV6-5	15	TRBJ1-3	NA	NA	CASTLDTGSWNTIYF	TGTGCCAGCACCTTAGACACGGGAAGCTGGAACACCATATATTTT
TRBV13	15	TRBJ1-1	once	TRBD1	CASTSSRQGRTEAFF	TGTGCCAGCACGTCCTCCCGACAGGGTAGGACTGAAGCTTTCTTT
TRBV6-5	14	TRBJ1-1	NA	NA	CASELGRWDTEAFF	TGTGCCAGCGAGCTAGGTCGATGGGACACTGAAGCTTTCTTT
TRBV3-1/TRBV3-2	15	TRBJ1-3	once	NA	CASSWLGGSGNTIYF	TGTGCCAGCAGTTGGCTGGGGGGCTCTGGAAACACCATATATTTT
TRBV10-3	16	TRBJ2-1	few	TRBD2	CAISELAGGTYNEQFF	TGTGCCATCAGTGAGTTGGCGGGGGGGACCTACAATGAGCAGTTCTTC
TRBV6-1	14	TRBJ2-1	NA	NA	CASSETWGQNEQFF	TGTGCCAGCAGTGAAACCTGGGGGCAGAATGAGCAGTTCTTC
TRBV2	16	TRBJ2-6	NA	NA	CASTFALGTGANVLTF	TGTGCCAGCACCTTTGCGCTCGGTACTGGGGCCAACGTCCTGACTTTC
TRBV5-1	16	TRBJ2-5	NA	TRBD2	CASSLGAGGSQETQYF	TGCGCCAGCAGCTTGGGAGCGGGGGGTTCACAAGAGACCCAGTACTTC
TRBV5-4	15	TRBJ2-5	NA	TRBD2	CASSPQRGGKETQYF	TGTGCCAGCAGCCCCCAGCGGGGGGGCAAAGAGACCCAGTACTTC
TRBV21-1	16	TRBJ1-5	NA	NA	CASSNAGVPLNQPQHF	TGTGCCAGCAGCAACGCAGGGGTCCCTCTTAATCAGCCCCAGCATTTT
TRBV6-6	14	TRBJ1-5	once	NA	CASSYGGSNQPQHF	TGTGCCAGCAGTTATGGGGGGAGCAATCAGCCCCAGCATTTT
TRBV7-3	12	TRBJ2-2	NA	NA	CASSSRAGELFF	TGTGCCAGCAGCTCTCGGGCCGGGGAGCTGTTTTTT
TRBV7-6	15	TRBJ1-2	NA	TRBD1	CASSPGTGSPYGYTF	TGTGCCAGCAGCCCCGGGACAGGGAGTCCCTATGGCTACACCTTC
TRBV5-1	18	TRBJ2-3	NA	TRBD2	CASSSRPTSGGGADTQYF	TGCGCCAGCAGCTCCCGCCCCACTAGCGGGGGGGGAGCAGATACGCAGTATTTT
TRBV28	14	TRBJ2-1	NA	NA	CASSTTTPYNEQFF	TGTGCCAGCAGCACTACAACGCCATACAATGAGCAGTTCTTC
TRBV9	15	TRBJ2-7	NA	NA	CASSVEDSLSYEQYF	TGTGCCAGCAGCGTAGAAGACAGCCTTTCCTACGAGCAGTACTTC
TRBV7-2	13	TRBJ2-5	NA	NA	CASSAGEIETQYF	TGTGCCAGCAGCGCAGGGGAAATAGAGACCCAGTACTTC
TRBV19	17	TRBJ2-7	NA	TRBD1	CASSTIRRDRAVYEQYF	TGTGCCAGTAGCACGATCCGCCGGGACAGAGCAGTTTACGAGCAGTACTTC
TRBV24-1	13	TRBJ1-5	NA	NA	CATSDRAGRAQHF	TGTGCCACCAGTGACCGGGCCGGGAGGGCCCAGCATTTT
TRBV19	16	TRBJ2-3	NA	TRBD1	CASSPQQGVGTDTQYF	TGTGCCAGTAGTCCCCAACAGGGGGTCGGCACAGATACGCAGTATTTT
TRBV5-1	14	TRBJ2-1	NA	NA	CASSPGEGYNEQFF	TGCGCCAGCAGTCCCGGGGAAGGTTACAATGAGCAGTTCTTC
TRBV9	14	TRBJ1-2	NA	TRBD1	CASTVTGSSYGYTF	TGTGCCAGCACCGTGACAGGGTCTAGCTATGGCTACACCTTC
TRBV7-9	13	TRBJ2-3	NA	NA	CASSRDQTGTQYF	TGTGCCAGCAGCCGGGACCAGACAGGTACGCAGTATTTT
TRBV5-1	15	TRBJ2-3	NA	TRBD2	CASSLAGANTDTQYF	TGCGCCAGCAGCCTAGCGGGGGCTAATACAGATACGCAGTATTTT
TRBV5-8	14	TRBJ2-5	NA	TRBD1	CASSAGQGEETQYF	TGTGCCAGCAGCGCGGGACAGGGGGAAGAGACCCAGTACTTC
TRBV6-5	14	TRBJ1-2	NA	NA	CASRNRSPLLGYTF	TGTGCCAGCAGGAACAGGTCCCCCCTCCTAGGCTACACCTTC